The present entry profiles one T cell receptor beta chain with its context. The target of this receptor is not known. It has no much larger one-base neighbor in the sample; base qualities were not kept. CDR1 SGHTA and CDR2 FQGNSA were looked up in the germline V gene. Relative to germline, V is 0 bases shorter and J is 0 bases shorter, with 12 bases between their ends. Its CDR3 holds 17 amino acids, cysteine through phenylalanine. Only the CDR3 DNA stays, 51 bases, in frame from base 1. This entry is derived from a study of blood T cell repertoires in COVID-19 (dated by TCRdb to about 2020). Notes on the research overall: The collaborator samples originated in the United States, Italy and Spain and spanned the acute and convalescent phases of COVID-19. The material from the prospective study consisted of cDNA or gDNA derived from T cells, B-cell-depleted T cells, or PBMCs. Subjects who had been exposed to COVID-19, were actively infected with it, or had recovered from it provided the deeply sampled blood TCRbeta repertoires that made up the dataset. The repertoires were made available in a free public database intended to serve as a resource for research on the immune response to SARS-CoV-2. Samples were obtained from the ongoing ImmuneRACE study (first 160 participants) and from 1,254 subjects provided by 6 global collaborators. A de-identified subject ID, COVID-19 status, age in years and sex were almost always included in the sample metadata. HLA class I and class II types, where available, came from metadata supplied by the sample provider rather than from assay-based typing.

Results and caveats for the whole study, not just this receptor: The amount of clinical and demographic metadata varied by source and participant and was provided uncurated.

TCRbeta CDR3 regions were amplified from genomic DNA by means of the immunoSEQ Assay, a bias-controlled multiplex PCR. Per the authors' processing: Within the assay, amplification of reference gene primers was used to estimate how many nucleated cells each sample contained. To quantify the absolute abundance of each unique TCRbeta CDR3 rearrangement, sequence reads were collapsed and filtered. For each sample, productive Simpson clonality was calculated by taking the square root of Simpson's diversity index across productive rearrangements. TCRdb took this table from immuneACCESS and kept in-frame rearrangements with V and J called. Such tables lack part of the clones; where checked against another copy, unresolved V genes explain under half of the gap, and the rest is unexplained. V, J and clone size reflect that table, while D and trimming were determined from the DNA. Here the sample has fewer than 250,000 clones; about 90% occur a single time. The ten most abundant clones make up 2% to 3% of the sample.

One collaborating source in Seattle enrolled patients during active infection and followed them longitudinally through the course of disease. Each collaborating institution followed its own protocols to collect whole blood in K2EDTA tubes. Collaborator samples were shipped for TCRbeta analysis as frozen whole blood, isolated PBMCs, or DNA extracted from either sample type. Recombination joined TRBV7-2 with TRBJ1-5; perhaps TRBD1 is the D gene, with 5 bases matching. This clonotype originated in a man aged 30 to 45 with COVID-19, enrolled during active disease. Sequencing was performed on peripheral blood. At the DNA level, the sequence is TGTGCCAGCAGCTTAGCGGCAGGGTTCTATAGCAATCAGCCCCAGCATTTT. Its protein product is CASSLAAGFYSNQPQHF.